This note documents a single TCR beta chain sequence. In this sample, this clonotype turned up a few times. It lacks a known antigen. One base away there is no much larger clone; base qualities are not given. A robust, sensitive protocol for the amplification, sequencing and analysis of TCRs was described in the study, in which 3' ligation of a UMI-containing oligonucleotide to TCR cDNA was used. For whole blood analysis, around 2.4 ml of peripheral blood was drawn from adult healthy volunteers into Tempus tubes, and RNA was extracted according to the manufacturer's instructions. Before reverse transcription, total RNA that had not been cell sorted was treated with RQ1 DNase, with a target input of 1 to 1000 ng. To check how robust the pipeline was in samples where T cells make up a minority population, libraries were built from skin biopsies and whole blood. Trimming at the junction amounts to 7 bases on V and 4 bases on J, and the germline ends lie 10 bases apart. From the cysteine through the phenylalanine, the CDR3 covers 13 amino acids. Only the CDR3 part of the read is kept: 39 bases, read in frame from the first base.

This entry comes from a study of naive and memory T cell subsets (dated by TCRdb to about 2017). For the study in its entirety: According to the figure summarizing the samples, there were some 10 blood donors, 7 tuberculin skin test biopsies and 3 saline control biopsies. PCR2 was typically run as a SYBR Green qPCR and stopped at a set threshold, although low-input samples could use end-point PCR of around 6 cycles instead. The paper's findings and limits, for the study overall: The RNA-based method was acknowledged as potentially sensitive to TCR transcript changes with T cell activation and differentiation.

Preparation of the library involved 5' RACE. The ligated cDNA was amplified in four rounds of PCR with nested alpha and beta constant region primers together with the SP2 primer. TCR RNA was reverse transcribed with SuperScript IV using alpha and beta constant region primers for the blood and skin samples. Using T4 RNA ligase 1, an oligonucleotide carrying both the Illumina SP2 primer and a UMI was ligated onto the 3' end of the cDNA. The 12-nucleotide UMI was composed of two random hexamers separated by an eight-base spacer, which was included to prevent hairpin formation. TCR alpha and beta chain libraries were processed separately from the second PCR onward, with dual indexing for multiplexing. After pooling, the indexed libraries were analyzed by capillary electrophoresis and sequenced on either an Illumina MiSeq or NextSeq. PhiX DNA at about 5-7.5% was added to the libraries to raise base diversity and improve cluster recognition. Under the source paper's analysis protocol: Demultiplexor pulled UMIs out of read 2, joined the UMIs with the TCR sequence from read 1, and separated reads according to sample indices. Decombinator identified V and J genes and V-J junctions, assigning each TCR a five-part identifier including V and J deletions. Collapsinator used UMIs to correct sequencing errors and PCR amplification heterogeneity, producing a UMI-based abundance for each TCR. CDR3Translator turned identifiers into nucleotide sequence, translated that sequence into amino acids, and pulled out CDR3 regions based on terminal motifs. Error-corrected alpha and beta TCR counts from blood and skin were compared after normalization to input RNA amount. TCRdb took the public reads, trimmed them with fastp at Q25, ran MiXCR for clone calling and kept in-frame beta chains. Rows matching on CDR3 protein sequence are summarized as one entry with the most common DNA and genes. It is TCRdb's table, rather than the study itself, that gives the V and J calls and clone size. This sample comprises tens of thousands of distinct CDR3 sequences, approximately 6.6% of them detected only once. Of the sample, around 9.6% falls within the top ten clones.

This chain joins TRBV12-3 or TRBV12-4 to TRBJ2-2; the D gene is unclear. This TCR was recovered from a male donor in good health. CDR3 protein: CASISLFTGELFF. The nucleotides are TGTGCCAGCATCTCACTATTCACCGGGGAGCTGTTTTTT.